This entry lists 24 T cell receptor beta chains sequenced from one sample in a study of blood T cell repertoires in COVID-19. Profiled with immunoSEQ multiplex PCR; TCRdb holds only in-frame clones, not every one. Seen here are fewer than 300,000 clones, around 87% observed once, and the top ten hold over 2%. Sequenced: peripheral blood. The receptors stem from a woman aged 45-59 years with acute or convalescent COVID-19.

This chain links TRBV4-1 with TRBJ1-5; D call uncertain. Trimming removed 0 bases from V and 2 bases from J, with 11 bases in between. Germline V CDR1 and CDR2: MGHRA, YSYEKL. This CDR3 has 16 amino acids. CDR3 sequence reads: CASSQDTGWGNQPQHF. The CDR3 DNA reads as TGCGCCAGCAGCCAAGATACGGGATGGGGCAATCAGCCCCAGCATTTT.

The V and J genes are TRBV28 and TRBJ2-7; D possibly corresponds to TRBD1 (5 bases). This CDR3 has 12 amino acids. The V and J ends lost 5 bases and 4 bases respectively, with 9 bases between them. The germline V gene has CDR1 MDHEN and CDR2 SYDVKM. For the CDR3, the DNA is TGTGCCAGCAGTGAAGGGGATTACGAGCAGTACTTC. It specifies CASSEGDYEQYF.

This chain uses TRBV15 with TRBJ2-7; 7 nucleotides match TRBD1. Germline V gene lookup returns CDR1 LNHNV and CDR2 YYDKDF (reference sequence). V was clipped by 0 bases and J by 5 bases; unmatched bases: 7. This CDR3 region has 15 residues. CDR3 nucleotide sequence: TGTGCCACCAGCAGAGACAAAAACAGGGGTAACGAGCAGTACTTC. It is translated as CATSRDKNRGNEQYF.

The chain combines TRBV2 with TRBJ2-1; 9 bases align to TRBD2. The CDR3 has 15 residues. The junction had 9 bases not matched to a gene; V was cut back by 8 bases and J by 4 bases. Germline V CDR1 and CDR2: SNHLY, FYNNEI. The CDR3, as DNA: TGTGCCAGCGTACGTAGCGGGGGATCTTACAATGAGCAGTTCTTC. It encodes CASVRSGGSYNEQFF.

The chain links TRBV5-6 to TRBJ2-3; perhaps TRBD2 as D (5 bases). The CDR3 consists of 16 residues. Trimming stripped 4 bases from V and 3 bases from J, with 18 bases between. Germline V gene sequence: CDR1 SGHDT, CDR2 YYEEEE. The CDR3 nucleotides are TGTGCCAGCAGCGCGATGGCCCGGGGAAGTACAGATACGCAGTATTTT. Translation: CASSAMARGSTDTQYF.

This rearrangement joins TRBV7-2 to TRBJ2-4, with D tentatively TRBD1 (6 bases). The germline V gene encodes CDR1 SGHTA and CDR2 FQGNSA. With 4 bases removed from V and 4 bases from J, the gap between germline ends came to 11 bases. CDR3 length: 14 amino acids. In nucleotides, the CDR3 is TGTGCCAGCAGCTCCCCAGGGGATAAAAACATTCAGTACTTC. It is translated as CASSSPGDKNIQYF.

The rearrangement links TRBV27 to TRBJ2-5; no firm D call. There are 16 residues in the CDR3. Trimming stripped 3 bases from V and 8 bases from J, with 22 bases between. Germline-derived CDR1 and CDR2 are MNHEY and SMNVEV (reference sequence). CDR3 residues: CASSLPARDTKSTQYF. DNA of the CDR3: TGTGCCAGCAGTTTGCCTGCTAGAGATACCAAGAGTACCCAGTACTTC.

The gene calls are TRBV5-1 and TRBJ2-5, with D perhaps matching TRBD1 (6 bases). The CDR3 has 14 residues. Germline values: CDR1 SGHRS, CDR2 YFSETQ. V gave up 4 bases and J gave up 0 bases, with 10 bases separating them. The CDR3 nucleotides are TGCGCCAGCAGCGACGGACAGAACCAAGAGACCCAGTACTTC. Protein product: CASSDGQNQETQYF.

This clone was detected only a few times. The chain is built from TRBV6-5 and TRBJ2-4; possible D gene TRBD2, 6 bases. The CDR3 has 11 amino acids. CDR1 MNHEY and CDR2 SVGAGI come from the germline V gene. Trimming pared 10 bases from V and 8 bases from J, leaving 12 bases between. CDR3 sequence (DNA): TGTGCCACTGGGACTTTTGACATTCAGTACTTC. As protein: CATGTFDIQYF.

The chain joins TRBV21-1 to TRBJ1-1; the table names TRBD1, a call not compared with the DNA. TRBV21-1 is tagged as a pseudogene. This CDR3 contains 17 residues. CDR3 in DNA: TGTGCCAGCAGCAAAGCCTCCCGACAAGACAGGAACACTGAAGCTTTCTTT. Amino acid sequence: CASSKASRQDRNTEAFF.

The V gene is TRBV5-1, the J gene TRBJ1-3; weak D call: TRBD1 (5 bases). In germline, CDR1 is SGHRS, CDR2 YFSETQ. The CDR3 contains 15 residues. Trimming pared 2 bases from V and 0 bases from J, leaving 9 bases between. This CDR3 reads CASSFVGGSGNTIYF. The DNA of the CDR3 is TGCGCCAGCAGCTTCGTCGGGGGCTCTGGAAACACCATATATTTT. The entire variable domain, with the rest obtained from reference TRBV5-1 and TRBJ1-3, is as follows: KAGVTQTPRYLIKTRGQQVTLSCSPISGHRSVSWYQQTPGQGLQFLFEYFSETQRNKGNFPGRFSGRQFSNSRSEMNVSTLELGDSALYLCASSFVGGSGNTIYFGEGSWLTVV.

The J gene is TRBJ2-3, the V gene TRBV5-5, with 10 bases that match TRBD2. The CDR3 has 17 amino acids. CDR1 is SGHKS and CDR2 is YYEKEE in the germline V gene (reference sequence). With V trimmed by 5 bases and J by 5 bases, 14 bases remained unmatched. Here the CDR3 DNA reads TGTGCCAGCAGTCTTCTAGCGGGAGTAGGGGCCGTAGATACGCAGTATTTT. This codes for CASSLLAGVGAVDTQYF.

The rearrangement joins TRBV25-1 to TRBJ1-1, with TRBD1 matching 8 bases. The CDR3 is made up of 13 amino acids. Germline V gives CDR1 MGHDK, CDR2 SYGVNS. Germline trimming cut 8 bases from V and 0 bases from J; bases unmatched to any gene: 2. CDR3 sequence: CASGGQVNTEAFF. The CDR3 DNA follows: TGTGCCAGCGGGGGACAGGTGAACACTGAAGCTTTCTTT.

The chain couples TRBV18 to TRBJ2-2, with a weak D call TRBD2 (5 bases). Germline V gene data show CDR1 as KGHSH and CDR2 as LQKENI. V was trimmed by 2 bases and J by 4 bases, leaving 17 bases between them. CDR3 length: 17 amino acids. CDR3 sequence (DNA): TGTGCCAGCTCACCAGGACTCCTCCGGGGTGGCACCGGGGAGCTGTTTTTT. Its translation: CASSPGLLRGGTGELFF. The full variable domain, rest sourced from reference TRBV18 and TRBJ2-2, is NAGVMQNPRHLVRRRGQEARLRCSPMKGHSHVYWYRQLPEEGLKFMVYLQKENIIDESGMPKERFSAEFPKEGPSILRIQQVVRGDSAAYFCASSPGLLRGGTGELFFGEGSRLTVL.

V usage is TRBV6-5 and J usage is TRBJ1-4; D gene ambiguous. This CDR3 is built from 13 residues. Trimming pared 5 bases from V and 8 bases from J, leaving 12 bases between. CDR1 and CDR2 (germline): MNHEY, SVGAGI. The CDR3 here is CASSTPFREKLFF. In nucleotides, the CDR3 is TGTGCCAGCAGTACTCCTTTCCGGGAAAAACTGTTTTTT.

This rearrangement joins TRBV4-1 to TRBJ2-3; D not resolved. Germline V CDR1 and CDR2: MGHRA, YSYEKL. The CDR3 spans 15 residues. V gave up 0 bases and J gave up 2 bases, with 9 bases separating them. CDR3 nucleotides: TGCGCCAGCAGCCAAGAGGTTGCGGTCACAGATACGCAGTATTTT. It encodes CASSQEVAVTDTQYF.

Points on this clone: This same CDR3 is encoded by further DNA sequences in the sample. V and J are TRBV11-2 and TRBJ2-2; 12 nucleotides line up with TRBD2. J was trimmed by 3 bases and V by 2 bases; bases with no gene match: 1. This CDR3 region has 16 residues. The germline V gene encodes CDR1 SGHAT and CDR2 FQNNGV. CDR3 in DNA: TGTGCCAGCAGCTTACTAGCGGGAGGGGACACCGGGGAGCTGTTTTTT. The encoded protein is CASSLLAGGDTGELFF.

In nucleotides, the CDR3 is TGTGCCAGCAGTTACTCCGGGATCCGAGGGGATACGCAGTATTTT. Translating it yields CASSYSGIRGDTQYF. This sequence joins TRBV6-2 or TRBV6-3 and TRBJ2-3; tentative D call: TRBD2 (5 bases). The V end lost 0 bases, the J end lost 6 bases, and 13 bases lay between the germline ends. The CDR3 sequence is 15 residues long. Per the germline V gene, CDR1 is MNHEY and CDR2 is SVGEGT.

The DNA for the CDR3 is TGTGCCTGGACGACAGGGTTCTCCGGGGAGCTGTTTTTT. It encodes CAWTTGFSGELFF. V gene TRBV30 combines with J gene TRBJ2-2, with 7 bases identical to TRBD1. Germline-derived CDR1 and CDR2 are GTSNPN and SVGIG (reference sequence). The CDR3 totals 13 residues. V gave up 4 bases and J gave up 6 bases; unmatched junction bases: 5.

The chain is built from TRBV6-5 and TRBJ1-1, with 9 bases fitting TRBD1. This CDR3 spans 13 amino acids. J gave up 10 bases and V 2 bases, and 5 bases lay outside the gene matches. Germline CDR1 and CDR2: MNHEY and SVGAGI. The CDR3 spells CASSYKRQGVAFF. DNA for the CDR3: TGTGCCAGCAGTTACAAGAGACAGGGGGTAGCTTTCTTT.

The chain is built from TRBV9 and TRBJ2-1; TRBD2 might be the D (6 bases). The length of the CDR3 is 14 residues. Trimming took 4 bases from V and 9 from J, leaving 17 bases between them. Germline V gene sequence: CDR1 SGDLS, CDR2 YYNGEE. The chain's CDR3 is CASSPHTSRGEQFF. Here the CDR3 DNA reads TGTGCCAGCAGCCCACATACTAGCCGCGGTGAGCAGTTCTTC.

The chain joins TRBV6-2 or TRBV6-3 to TRBJ2-5; 11 nucleotides match TRBD2. Unmatched junction bases numbered 5, after V lost 5 bases and J lost 3 bases. The germline gives CDR1 MNHEY, CDR2 SVGEGT. This CDR3 has 15 amino acids. DNA of the CDR3: TGTGCCAGCAGTCCCGGGACTAGCGGAAAAGAGACCCAGTACTTC. It specifies CASSPGTSGKETQYF.

The chain has TRBV29-1 and TRBJ1-2; the D gene is possibly TRBD1 (5 bases). Germline CDR1 is SQVTM and CDR2 is ANQGSEA. The CDR3 runs to 15 residues. V was pared by 3 bases and J by 7 bases, with 21 bases between. The DNA for the CDR3 is TGCAGCGTTGAGTATACGGAGGGACTACGGCCTGGCTACACCTTC. This gives the protein CSVEYTEGLRPGYTF.

The rearrangement links TRBV5-1 to TRBJ1-1; 7 positions match TRBD1. CDR1 and CDR2 from the germline V gene are SGHRS and YFSETQ. The CDR3 totals 15 residues. The V gene end was trimmed by 1 base and the J gene end by 4 bases; junction bases not matched to a gene: 7. The CDR3 here is CASSLTPTGATEAFF. CDR3 in DNA: TGCGCCAGCAGCTTGACTCCAACAGGGGCCACTGAAGCTTTCTTT.